The 18 T cell receptor beta chains below come from one sample, sequenced in a study of blood T cell repertoires in COVID-19. Repertoires were generated with immunoSEQ multiplex PCR, while TCRdb's copy carries only in-frame clones and drops some. Of 150,000 to 200,000 clones listed, more than 60% are singletons. Material for sequencing was peripheral blood. These receptors all come from a man in his sixties or seventies with acute or convalescent COVID-19.

The CDR3: CASSLMGGNTDTQYF. As DNA, the CDR3 is TGTGCCAGCAGCTTAATGGGAGGGAACACAGATACGCAGTATTTT. The rearrangement joins TRBV7-9 to TRBJ2-3; 7 nucleotides agree with TRBD2. The CDR3 runs 15 residues. Per germline, CDR1 SEHNR and CDR2 FQNEAQ (reference sequence). V shed 2 bases, J shed 2 bases, and the junction held 4 bases outside the gene matches.

The chain combines TRBV12-5 with TRBJ2-5, with D possibly being TRBD1 (6 bases). Germline CDR1 reads LGHNT; CDR2 reads FRNRAP. V was pared by 2 bases and J by 4 bases, with 14 bases between. CDR3 length equals 15 residues. CDR3 nucleotide sequence: TGTGCTAGTGGTTTGCATGACAGGCCGGGAGAGACCCAGTACTTC. It translates to CASGLHDRPGETQYF.

This chain connects TRBV5-5 to TRBJ1-2; D might be TRBD1 (6 bases). V was trimmed by 1 base and J by 6 bases, leaving 16 bases between them. The germline CDR1 and CDR2 sequences are SGHKS and YYEKEE (reference sequence). The CDR3 has 15 residues. The DNA for the CDR3 is TGTGCCAGCAGCTTGATGAGGGTACAGGGAGATGGCTACACCTTC. Protein product: CASSLMRVQGDGYTF.

The table lists this clone with a few counts. The chain joins TRBV19 to TRBJ2-2, with 8 bases that match TRBD2. Per the germline V gene, CDR1 is LNHDA and CDR2 is SQIVND (reference sequence). The length of the CDR3 is 18 residues. The trim removed 5 bases at V and 6 bases at J, leaving 17 bases unmatched. CDR3 loop: CASSSHFVRGGPPGELFF. CDR3 nucleotides: TGTGCCAGTAGTTCCCATTTTGTTCGCGGGGGGCCGCCCGGGGAGCTGTTTTTT. Together with reference TRBV19 and TRBJ2-2, the CDR3 gives the full variable domain: DGGITQSPKYLFRKEGQNVTLSCEQNLNHDAMYWYRQDPGQGLRLIYYSQIVNDFQKGDIAEGYSVSREKKESFPLTVTSAQKNPTAFYLCASSSHFVRGGPPGELFFGEGSRLTVL.

The chain recombines TRBV6-1 with TRBJ2-5; perhaps TRBD1 as D (5 bases). The ends were cut back, 2 bases at V and 0 bases at J, with 13 bases in the middle. Germline values: CDR1 MNHNS, CDR2 SASEGT. The CDR3 contains 16 residues. CDR3 amino acids: CASSENPPGNQETQYF. CDR3 DNA: TGTGCCAGCAGTGAAAACCCGCCAGGGAACCAAGAGACCCAGTACTTC.

The chain has TRBV7-9 and TRBJ2-1; D might be TRBD2 (5 bases). Per the germline V gene, CDR1 is SEHNR and CDR2 is FQNEAQ (reference sequence). The CDR3 spans 13 residues. The ends were cut back, 8 bases at V and 9 bases at J, with 17 bases in the middle. CDR3 residues: CASLGPSRGEQFF. For the CDR3, the DNA is TGTGCCAGCTTAGGACCCAGTCGGGGTGAGCAGTTCTTC.

The V gene is TRBV27, the J gene TRBJ2-2, with TRBD2 matching over 8 bases. Looked up from germline, CDR1 is MNHEY and CDR2 is SMNVEV (reference sequence). This CDR3 is 16 amino acids long. The ends lost 2 bases at V and 4 bases at J; junction bases unmatched: 6. As DNA, the CDR3 is TGTGCCAGCAGTTTAGGACGGGGGGGAATCACCGGGGAGCTGTTTTTT. This encodes CASSLGRGGITGELFF.

The V gene is TRBV9, the J gene TRBJ2-2, with TRBD2 matching over 8 bases. The junction had 5 bases not matched to a gene; V was cut back by 6 bases and J by 1 base. This CDR3 region has 15 residues. Germline CDR1 reads SGDLS; CDR2 reads YYNGEE. The CDR3 DNA reads as TGTGCCAGCACCCCCGGGACTAGGAACACCGGGGAGCTGTTTTTT. Protein: CASTPGTRNTGELFF.

This chain connects TRBV24-1 to TRBJ2-7; a weak D match, TRBD2 (5 bases). Germline CDR1 reads KGHDR; CDR2 reads SFDVKD. V lost 1 base and J 4 bases, leaving 7 bases between the germline ends. The CDR3 is 13 amino acids. The CDR3 sequence: CATSDFRGYEQYF. The CDR3 nucleotides read TGTGCCACCAGTGATTTTCGGGGTTACGAGCAGTACTTC.

CDR3 bases: TGCGCCAGCAGCTTGGAGGGACAGGGGGCTAGGGAGCAGTACTTC. Protein product: CASSLEGQGAREQYF. This chain connects TRBV5-1 to TRBJ2-7, with 12 bases lining up with TRBD1. The CDR3 length is 15 residues. Germline V gene data show CDR1 as SGHRS and CDR2 as YFSETQ. J gave up 7 bases and V 0 bases, and 5 bases lay outside the gene matches.

This clone appeared a few times. The genes are TRBV19 and TRBJ1-4; maybe TRBD1 (5 bases). The CDR3 runs to 13 residues. The germline V and J ends were trimmed by 4 bases and 7 bases, with 10 bases remaining between them. The V gene's germline CDR1 is LNHDA and CDR2 SQIVND (reference sequence). CDR3 residues: CASSTGLAEKLFF. CDR3 coding DNA: TGTGCCAGTAGTACAGGGTTGGCTGAAAAACTGTTTTTT.

The V gene is TRBV7-8, the J gene TRBJ2-1; 12 bases align to TRBD2. CDR1 is SGHVS, CDR2 FQNEAQ, per germline. This CDR3 region has 15 residues. V gave up 5 bases and J gave up 2 bases; unmatched junction bases: 1. CDR3 residues: CASSPSGRAYNEQFF. CDR3 bases: TGTGCCAGCAGCCCTAGCGGGAGGGCCTACAATGAGCAGTTCTTC.

V usage is TRBV10-1 and J usage is TRBJ2-1, with D maybe TRBD1 (5 bases). The CDR3 covers 14 residues. V gave up 1 base and J gave up 9 bases, with 13 bases separating them. The germline V gene has CDR1 WNHNN and CDR2 SYGVQD (reference sequence). In DNA form, the CDR3 reads TGCGCCAGCAGTGAGTTGTGGGCTCAGGGTGAGCAGTTCTTC. It translates to CASSELWAQGEQFF.

This clone appeared once. This chain links TRBV28 with TRBJ1-5; TRBD1 is a possible D gene (6 bases). This CDR3 has 17 amino acids. CDR1 and CDR2 (germline): MDHEN, SYDVKM. V was shortened by 5 bases and J by 3 bases, with 20 bases between the two germline ends. The CDR3 reads CASSAPPKTGPNQPQHF. The DNA of the CDR3 is TGTGCCAGCAGTGCACCCCCCAAGACAGGTCCCAATCAGCCCCAGCATTTT.

The rearrangement uses TRBV6-5 and TRBJ1-4; 7 bases agree with TRBD1. From germline, CDR1 is MNHEY and CDR2 SVGAGI. With V trimmed by 8 bases and J by 5 bases, 11 bases remained unmatched. The CDR3 covers 15 residues. The CDR3 here is CASGYGQVGNEKLFF. The CDR3 DNA follows: TGTGCCAGCGGATATGGACAGGTGGGAAATGAAAAACTGTTTTTT.

The chain links TRBV7-2 to TRBJ1-4, with a possible D match to TRBD1 (5 bases). CDR1 is SGHTA, CDR2 FQGNSA, per germline. Trimming took off 5 bases at V and 8 bases at J, with 12 bases between the two ends. The CDR3 extends over 13 amino acids. CDR3 in amino acids: CASSRTSSEKLFF. In nucleotides, the CDR3 is TGTGCCAGCAGCCGGACAAGTTCCGAAAAACTGTTTTTT.

The J gene is TRBJ2-1, the V gene TRBV19; TRBD1 matches 8 bases. V shed 3 bases, J shed 1 base, and the junction held 2 bases outside the gene matches. Germline assignment: CDR1 LNHDA and CDR2 SQIVND (reference sequence). CDR3 length: 15 amino acids. CDR3 protein: CASSMQGASYNEQFF. The DNA for the CDR3 is TGTGCCAGTAGTATGCAGGGGGCGTCCTACAATGAGCAGTTCTTC.

This chain joins TRBV7-9 and TRBJ1-1, with 9 bases that match TRBD1. The CDR3 spans 16 residues. Germline CDR1 is SEHNR and CDR2 is FQNEAQ (reference sequence). The V gene end was trimmed by 5 bases and the J gene end by 1 base; junction bases not matched to a gene: 8. The CDR3 nucleotides are TGTGCCAGCAGCCAACCCCCGGGACAGGGGAACACTGAAGCTTTCTTT. Translating it yields CASSQPPGQGNTEAFF.